This record covers a single T cell receptor beta chain. Original processing methods: Amplifying reference gene primers gave estimates of nucleated cell counts. Libraries were prepared by immunoSEQ multiplex PCR; TCRdb keeps only in-frame clonotypes and omits some of them. V and J calls and clone size come straight from that table; D and trimming were deduced from the DNA. Here the sample spans tens of thousands of clones, approximately 92% being singletons. These data originate in a study of blood T cell repertoires in COVID-19. Turning to the study itself: Sources were T cells, B-cell-depleted T cells, or PBMCs; the material itself was cDNA or gDNA.

Sequenced material: peripheral blood. This sequence was found in a man between 60 and 75 years old with active COVID-19.

This CDR3 is CASSLALGAGSSAYEQYF. The DNA for the CDR3 is TGCGCCAGCAGCTTGGCCTTAGGGGCCGGATCCTCAGCGTACGAGCAGTACTTC. The chain couples TRBV5-1 to TRBJ2-7; tentative D call: TRBD1 (5 bases). This CDR3 region has 18 residues. Germline values: CDR1 SGHRS, CDR2 YFSETQ. V was shortened by 0 bases and J by 4 bases, with 23 bases between the two germline ends.